Each of the 4 T cell receptor beta chains below was sequenced from the same sample in a study of technical replicates of blood from several donors. Sequencing was performed with immunoSEQ multiplex PCR; in TCRdb, only in-frame clones are kept and a portion is missing. The sample lists about 61,000 clones, roughly 97% occurring once. The sequencing sample was made of T cells isolated from PBMCs. These receptors came from a human donor in good health.

This clone was picked up a small number of times. CDR3 residues: CASKREGNEQFF. As DNA, the CDR3 is TGCGCCAGCAAGCGGGAAGGTAATGAGCAGTTCTTC. J is TRBJ2-1 and V is TRBV4-1; TRBD2 matches 7 bases. The V segment lost 7 bases and the J segment 7 bases; nucleotides outside the gene matches: 4. The germline V gene encodes CDR1 MGHRA and CDR2 YSYEKL. This CDR3 comprises 12 residues.

The rearrangement uses TRBV2 and TRBJ1-1, with D maybe TRBD1 (5 bases). Trimming took off 8 bases at V and 5 bases at J, with 18 bases between the two ends. The CDR3 runs 14 residues. Germline CDR1 reads SNHLY; CDR2 reads FYNNEI. CDR3 DNA sequence: TGTGCCAGCGGGCCAGGTCGGCGGGGGACTGAAGCTTTCTTT. It encodes CASGPGRRGTEAFF.

The chain is built from TRBV10-2 and TRBJ2-7; 7 bases are shared with TRBD1. In germline, CDR1 is WSHSY, CDR2 SAAADI. This CDR3 spans 17 amino acids. J lost 4 bases, V lost 4 bases, and 16 bases had no gene match. This chain's CDR3 is CASSGEIDRVMSYEQYF. CDR3 nucleotides: TGCGCCAGCAGTGGGGAGATCGACAGGGTCATGAGTTACGAGCAGTACTTC.

This clone has a single count. The genes are TRBV6-1 and TRBJ1-3; 7 nucleotides match TRBD1. J was trimmed by 4 bases and V by 6 bases; bases with no gene match: 9. The V gene's germline CDR1 is MNHNS and CDR2 SASEGT. This CDR3 has 15 residues. The CDR3 nucleotides read TGTGCCAGCAGCCGGGACAGCGGGTCAGGAAACACCATATATTTT. Protein product: CASSRDSGSGNTIYF.